This T cell receptor (beta chain) was profiled in a study of blood T cell repertoires in COVID-19 (TCRdb year 2020). For the wider study: Samples covering the acute and convalescent phases of COVID-19 were provided by collaborators in the United States, Italy and Spain. The material from the prospective study consisted of cDNA or gDNA derived from T cells, B-cell-depleted T cells, or PBMCs. Subjects who had been exposed to COVID-19, were actively infected with it, or had recovered from it provided the deeply sampled blood TCRbeta repertoires that made up the dataset. The repertoires were made available in a free public database intended to serve as a resource for research on the immune response to SARS-CoV-2. The samples were drawn from two sources: the first 160 participants of the ongoing ImmuneRACE study, and 1,000 to 1,500 subjects contributed by 6 global collaborators. Sample metadata almost always included a de-identified subject ID, COVID-19 status, age in years and sex. HLA class I and class II types, where available, came from metadata supplied by the sample provider rather than from assay-based typing. The investigation overall reported the following: How much clinical and demographic metadata was included differed by source and by participant, and the metadata was provided uncurated.

Points on this clone: The antigen it binds to is not known. The sample holds no much larger clone one base away, and base qualities are not on file.

Counted from cysteine to phenylalanine, this CDR3 has 11 amino acids. The only DNA kept is the CDR3, 33 bases in frame from the first base. CDR1 and CDR2 were assigned from the germline V gene (reference sequence) as DFQATT and SNEGSKA. Enrolling through a virtual design, the prospective study's participants ranged in age from roughly 18 to 95 years and lived across 24 United States geographic areas. In the prospective study, participants were assigned to cohorts based on the clinical history participants reported in a screening survey and a study questionnaire. Recovered participants in ImmuneRACE Cohort 3 were defined as having two consecutive negative NP/OP PCR tests, clearance from a healthcare professional, or resolution of symptoms. Mobile phlebotomists in the prospective study collected whole blood, serum and a nasopharyngeal or oropharyngeal swab from every participant. Participants in the prospective study had the option to provide additional blood draws and questionnaires over a roughly 2-month period. Before DNA extraction, blood samples from the prospective study were shipped at room temperature or frozen.

TCRbeta CDR3 regions were amplified from genomic DNA by means of the immunoSEQ Assay, a bias-controlled multiplex PCR. As for the authors' bioinformatics: Within the assay, amplification of reference gene primers was used to estimate how many nucleated cells each sample contained. To quantify the absolute abundance of each unique TCRbeta CDR3 rearrangement, sequence reads were collapsed and filtered. For each sample, productive Simpson clonality was calculated as the square root of Simpson's diversity index over productive rearrangements. What TCRdb holds here is the immuneACCESS table cut down to in-frame rearrangements. Part of the clones is not present; checked against another copy, under half of the missing clones reflect an unresolved V gene, and the others are unexplained. Clone size and V and J calls were adopted from that table, with D and trimming inferred from the DNA. Within this sample are approximately 400,000 clones, with around nine tenths of them counted one time only. Jointly, the top ten make up about 1.2% of the sample.

This receptor was taken from a woman younger than 30 who had recovered from COVID-19. The sample was PBMCs or T cells enriched from blood (not recorded which). The rearranged segments are TRBV20-1 and TRBJ1-1, with TRBD1 perhaps the D gene, on 6 matching bases. The DNA is as follows: TGCAGGGCTGGCAGGGGTACTGAAGCTTTCTTT. Its translation reads: CRAGRGTEAFF.